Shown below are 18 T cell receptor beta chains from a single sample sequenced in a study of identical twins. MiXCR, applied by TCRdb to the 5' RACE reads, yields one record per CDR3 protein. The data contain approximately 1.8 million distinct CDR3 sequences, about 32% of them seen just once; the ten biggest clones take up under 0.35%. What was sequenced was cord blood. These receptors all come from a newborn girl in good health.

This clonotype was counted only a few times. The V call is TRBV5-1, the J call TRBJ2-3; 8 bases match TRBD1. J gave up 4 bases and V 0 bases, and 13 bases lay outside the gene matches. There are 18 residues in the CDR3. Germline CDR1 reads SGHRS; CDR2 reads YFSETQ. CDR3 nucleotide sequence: TGCGCCAGCAGCTTGGCCAGGCTACAGGGGGTGAGCGCAGATACGCAGTATTTT. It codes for CASSLARLQGVSADTQYF.

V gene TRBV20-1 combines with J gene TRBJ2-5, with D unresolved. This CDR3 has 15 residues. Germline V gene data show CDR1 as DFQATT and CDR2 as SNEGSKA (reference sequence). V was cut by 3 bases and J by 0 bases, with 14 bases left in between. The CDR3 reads CSASIKGWYQETQYF. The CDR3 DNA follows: TGCAGTGCTAGTATAAAGGGATGGTACCAAGAGACCCAGTACTTC.

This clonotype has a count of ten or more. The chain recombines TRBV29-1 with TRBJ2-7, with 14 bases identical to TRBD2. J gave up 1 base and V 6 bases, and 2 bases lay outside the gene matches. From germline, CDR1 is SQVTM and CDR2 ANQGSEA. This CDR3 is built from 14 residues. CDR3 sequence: CSVGTSGRSYEQYF. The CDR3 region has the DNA TGCAGCGTCGGGACTAGCGGGAGATCCTACGAGCAGTACTTC.

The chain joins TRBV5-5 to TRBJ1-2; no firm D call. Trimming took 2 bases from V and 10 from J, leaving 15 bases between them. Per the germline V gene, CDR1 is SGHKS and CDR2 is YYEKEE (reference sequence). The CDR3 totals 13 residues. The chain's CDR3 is CASSLLPVYPYTF. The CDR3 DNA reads TGTGCCAGCAGCTTACTGCCAGTCTACCCCTACACCTTC.

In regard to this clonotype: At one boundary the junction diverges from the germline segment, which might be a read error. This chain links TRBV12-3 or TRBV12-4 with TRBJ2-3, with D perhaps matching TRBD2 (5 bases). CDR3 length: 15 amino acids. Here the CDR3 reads CASSPDLISADAQYF. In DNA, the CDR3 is TGTGCCAGCAGTCCGGACTTAATTAGCGCAGATGCGCAGTATTTT.

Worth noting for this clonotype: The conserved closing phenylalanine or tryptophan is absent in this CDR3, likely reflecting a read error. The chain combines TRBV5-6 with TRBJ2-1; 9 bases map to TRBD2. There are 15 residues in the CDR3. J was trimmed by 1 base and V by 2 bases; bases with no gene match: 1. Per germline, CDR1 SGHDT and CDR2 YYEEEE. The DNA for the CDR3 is TGTGCCAGCAGCTTTCTAGCGGGGTCCTACAATGAGCAGTTCCTC. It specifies CASSFLAGSYNEQFL.

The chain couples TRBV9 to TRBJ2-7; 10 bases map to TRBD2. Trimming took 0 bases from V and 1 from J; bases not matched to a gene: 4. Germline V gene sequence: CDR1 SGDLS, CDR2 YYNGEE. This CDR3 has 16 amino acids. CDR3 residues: CASSVASGGVSYEQYF. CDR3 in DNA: TGTGCCAGCAGCGTAGCCAGCGGGGGGGTATCCTACGAGCAGTACTTC.

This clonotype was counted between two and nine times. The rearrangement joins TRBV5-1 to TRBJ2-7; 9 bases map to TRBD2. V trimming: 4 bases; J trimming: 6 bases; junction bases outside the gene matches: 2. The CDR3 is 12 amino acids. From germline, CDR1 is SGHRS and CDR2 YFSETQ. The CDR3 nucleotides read TGCGCCAGCAGCGGGACTAGCCGCGAGCAGTACTTC. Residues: CASSGTSREQYF.

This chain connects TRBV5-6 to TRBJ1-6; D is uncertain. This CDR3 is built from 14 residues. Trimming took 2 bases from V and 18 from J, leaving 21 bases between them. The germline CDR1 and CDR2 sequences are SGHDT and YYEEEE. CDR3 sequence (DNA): TGTGCCAGCAGCTTTAAGGCCCCGTCTCAACTCCCCCACTTT. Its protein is CASSFKAPSQLPHF.

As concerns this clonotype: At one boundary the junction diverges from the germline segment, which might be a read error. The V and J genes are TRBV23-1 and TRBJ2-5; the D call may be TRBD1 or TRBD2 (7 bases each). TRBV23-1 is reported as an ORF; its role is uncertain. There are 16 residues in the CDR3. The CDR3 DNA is TGCGCCAGCGGTCAATCTAGACAGGGACTACGAGAGACCCAGTACTTC. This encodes CASGQSRQGLRETQYF.

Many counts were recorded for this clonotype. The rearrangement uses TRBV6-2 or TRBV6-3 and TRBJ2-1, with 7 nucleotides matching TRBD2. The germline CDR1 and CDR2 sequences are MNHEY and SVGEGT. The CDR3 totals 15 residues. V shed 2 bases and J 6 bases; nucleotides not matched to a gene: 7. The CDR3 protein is CASSYPGAGFNEQFF. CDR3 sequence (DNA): TGTGCCAGCAGTTACCCAGGAGCGGGGTTCAATGAGCAGTTCTTC.

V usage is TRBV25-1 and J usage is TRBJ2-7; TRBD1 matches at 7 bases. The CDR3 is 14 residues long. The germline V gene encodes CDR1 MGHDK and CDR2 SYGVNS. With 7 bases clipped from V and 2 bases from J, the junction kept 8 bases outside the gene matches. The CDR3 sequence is CASTRQGPPYEQYF. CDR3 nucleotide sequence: TGTGCCAGCACCCGACAGGGCCCACCCTACGAGCAGTACTTC.

The CDR3 DNA sequence: TGCAGCATTGCCGTATCCGCAAGAAGTGAGCAGTACTTC. This gives the protein CSIAVSARSEQYF. The rearrangement links TRBV29-1 to TRBJ2-5; no reliable D call. Germline loops: CDR1 SQVTM, CDR2 ANQGSEA. V was clipped by 8 bases and J by 11 bases, with 24 bases between them. The CDR3 sequence is 13 residues long. Filled out from reference TRBV29-1 and TRBJ2-5, the complete variable domain reads SAVISQKPSRDICQRGTSLTIQCQVDSQVTMMFWYRQQPGQSLTLIATANQGSEATYESGFVIDKFPISRPNLTFSTLTVSNMSPEDSSIYLCSIAVSARSEQYFGPGTRLLVL.

The CDR3 nucleotides read TGTGCCAGCACCCTGTACCAGGGCACCTGCGAGCAGTACTTC. Translated, it gives CASTLYQGTCEQYF. The chain links TRBV28 to TRBJ2-7; D perhaps matches TRBD1 (5 bases). Germline V gene lookup returns CDR1 MDHEN and CDR2 SYDVKM. This CDR3 spans 14 amino acids. V gave up 7 bases and J gave up 6 bases, with 19 bases separating them.

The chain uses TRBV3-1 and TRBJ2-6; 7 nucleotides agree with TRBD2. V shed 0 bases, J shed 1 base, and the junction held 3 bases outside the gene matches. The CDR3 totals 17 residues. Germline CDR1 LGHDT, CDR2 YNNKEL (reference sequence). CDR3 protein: CASSQEGEGSGANVLTF. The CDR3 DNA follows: TGTGCCAGCAGCCAAGAAGGGGAGGGTTCTGGGGCCAACGTCCTGACTTTC.

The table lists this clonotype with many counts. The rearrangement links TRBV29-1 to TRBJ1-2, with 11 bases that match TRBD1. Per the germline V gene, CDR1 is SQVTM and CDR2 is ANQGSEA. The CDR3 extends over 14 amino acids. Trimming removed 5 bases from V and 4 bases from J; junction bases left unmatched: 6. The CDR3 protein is CSVLPGTGGYGYTF. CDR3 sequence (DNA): TGCAGCGTTCTACCCGGGACAGGGGGCTATGGCTACACCTTC.

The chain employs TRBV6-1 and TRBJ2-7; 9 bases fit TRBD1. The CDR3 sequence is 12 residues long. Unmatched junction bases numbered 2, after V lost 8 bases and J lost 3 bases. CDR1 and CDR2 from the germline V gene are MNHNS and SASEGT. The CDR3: CASLGQGYEQYF. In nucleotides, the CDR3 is TGTGCCAGCTTGGGACAGGGCTACGAGCAGTACTTC.

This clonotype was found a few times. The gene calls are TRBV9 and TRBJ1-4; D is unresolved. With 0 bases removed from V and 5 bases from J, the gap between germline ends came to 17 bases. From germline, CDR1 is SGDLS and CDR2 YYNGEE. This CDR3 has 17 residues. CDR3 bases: TGTGCCAGCAGCGTAGGGGAGAGGGTTCGAGGAAATGAAAAACTGTTTTTT. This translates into CASSVGERVRGNEKLFF.